This T cell receptor (beta chain) came from a study of regulatory T cells in long-lasting Graves disease. Study-wide context: Graves' patients who were just diagnosed had used antithyroid drugs for under 3 months.

This clonotype came up many times. Trimming pared 2 bases from V and 8 bases from J, leaving 14 bases between. This CDR3 contains 14 residues. Germline CDR1 and CDR2: SGHRS and YFSETQ. Construction of TCR beta libraries relied on iRepertoire HTBI primers and on Arm-PCR targeting CDR3 regions. One entry per CDR3 protein results from TCRdb running MiXCR on the multiplex PCR reads. The sample has 550,000 to 700,000 distinct CDR3 sequences, around 16% seen once. Sample time point: newly diagnosed GD, antithyroid drugs for less than 3 months. Researchers made the TCR library from RNA that was extracted from PBMCs. Staff drew nine milliliters of peripheral blood into EDTA tubes. These records were also assigned to another study, of T cells in Graves' hyperthyroidism and ophthalmopathy. As that report states: The model's output predicted ophthalmopathy at a median of approximately 6.5 months prior to onset.

This TCR was sampled from a man younger than 30 with Graves disease. The sequencing used peripheral blood mononuclear cells (PBMCs), collected at new diagnosis, from a patient treated with antithyroid drugs. V and J are TRBV5-1 and TRBJ2-1; D unresolved. The CDR3 DNA reads TGCGCCAGCAGCTTTGCCCCGGATGACGATGAGCAGTTCTTC. It codes for CASSFAPDDDEQFF.